This T cell receptor (beta chain) was captured in a study of blood T cells in healthy people across ages. In its sample, this clonotype was seen many times. CDR3 size: 14 residues. V was clipped by 0 bases and J by 2 bases, with 8 bases between them. From germline, CDR1 is SGHRS and CDR2 YFSETQ. The second PCR ran about 6 to 11 cycles with a sample-barcoded 5' primer and J-beta primers. MiXCR was run by TCRdb on the 5' RACE reads, yielding one entry per CDR3 protein. Among roughly 1,500,000 distinct CDR3 sequences, about 32% were seen once, and the ten largest hold about 11%. The chain combines TRBV5-1 with TRBJ1-2; maybe TRBD1 (5 bases). The sequence derives from a woman aged 30 to 39 in good health. The sample comprised blood. CDR3 DNA: TGCGCCAGCAGCTTGGACGGGGGAAACTATGGCTACACCTTC. It translates to CASSLDGGNYGYTF. Drawing the rest from reference TRBV5-1 and TRBJ1-2, the complete variable domain is KAGVTQTPRYLIKTRGQQVTLSCSPISGHRSVSWYQQTPGQGLQFLFEYFSETQRNKGNFPGRFSGRQFSNSRSEMNVSTLELGDSALYLCASSLDGGNYGYTFGSGTRLTVV.